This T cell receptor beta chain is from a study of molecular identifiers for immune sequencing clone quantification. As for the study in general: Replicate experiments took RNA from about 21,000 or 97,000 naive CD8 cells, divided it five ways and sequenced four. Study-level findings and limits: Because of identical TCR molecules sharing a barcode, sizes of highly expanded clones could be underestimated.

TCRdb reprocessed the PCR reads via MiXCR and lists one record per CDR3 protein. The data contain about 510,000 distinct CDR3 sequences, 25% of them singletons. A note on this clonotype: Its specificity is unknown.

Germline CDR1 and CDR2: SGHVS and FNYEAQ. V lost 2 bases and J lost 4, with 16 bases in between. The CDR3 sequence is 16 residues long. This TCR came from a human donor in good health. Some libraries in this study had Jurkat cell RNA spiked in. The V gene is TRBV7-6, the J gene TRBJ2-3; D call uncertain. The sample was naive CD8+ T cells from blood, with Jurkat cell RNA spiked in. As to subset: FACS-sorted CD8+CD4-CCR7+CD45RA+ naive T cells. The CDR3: CASSLFTQAPADTQYF. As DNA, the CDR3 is TGTGCCAGCAGCTTATTCACCCAGGCTCCTGCAGATACGCAGTATTTT.